What follows is one T cell receptor beta chain and its context. This sample is part of a study of T cell repertoires in ileal Crohn's disease. Whole-study context: All patients had surgery for stricturing (about 60%) or penetrating (about 40%) disease.

Sequenced by immunoSEQ multiplex PCR; TCRdb stores in-frame clones only, minus some. The sample includes roughly 31,000 clones, just under 80% of them seen just once. Trimming cost V 4 bases and J 5 bases, with 14 bases left between them. Germline V gene sequence: CDR1 SNHLY, CDR2 FYNNEI. The CDR3 runs 14 residues. Sequences were obtained from ileal tissue. The sequence derives from an adult with Crohn's disease. The chain uses TRBV2 and TRBJ2-5; possible D gene TRBD1, 5 bases. The CDR3 reads CASSAAGIGETQYF. The CDR3 DNA reads as TGTGCCAGCAGTGCGGCAGGGATTGGGGAGACCCAGTACTTC.